This T cell receptor (beta chain) was documented in a study of blood T cells in healthy people across ages. Notes on the study in general: Getting older went along with TCR beta diversity per million T cells dropping roughly linearly.

The authors ran a second PCR of roughly 6 to 12 cycles using a sample-barcoded 5' primer and a J-beta primer mix. TCRdb re-analysed the 5' RACE reads in MiXCR, keeping a single row per CDR3 protein. The sample yields around 790,000 distinct CDR3 sequences, under 45% seen once. This CDR3 spans 14 amino acids. Trimming shortened V by 8 bases and J by 5 bases, and 18 bases separated the two germline ends. This clonotype was seen a few times. Its target is not known. The rearrangement links TRBV12-3 or TRBV12-4 to TRBJ1-2; a weak D match, TRBD1 (5 bases). Source material: blood. The source of this sequence is a man in his sixties in good health. Written as DNA, the CDR3 is TGTGCCAGCGGAAGAGGGGACCTAGGATATGGCTACACCTTC. Amino acid sequence: CASGRGDLGYGYTF.